These T cell receptor beta chains were read from a single sample in a study of blood T cell repertoires in COVID-19. Sequencing used immunoSEQ multiplex PCR; TCRdb keeps in-frame clones, though not all of them. The sample lists about 220,000 clones, 84% occurring once. Sample: peripheral blood. These TCRs come from a man aged 25 to 40 with active or convalescent COVID-19. CDR3s include the opening cysteine and the closing phenylalanine or tryptophan. A D gene is named only where the DNA matches it firmly. Expanded clones are given a class, and other clones once, few, many or no size at all.

cdr3_nt: TGTGCCAGCAGCGTTACAGGGCGCGGGACTGAAGCTTTCTTT; cdr3_aa: CASSVTGRGTEAFF; clone_size: .; cdr3_length: 14; v_call: TRBV9; j_call: TRBJ1-1; d_call: .
cdr3_nt: TGTGCCCGACGCCTGCCGACTACTTACGAGCAGTACTTC; cdr3_aa: CARRLPTTYEQYF; clone_size: .; cdr3_length: 13; v_call: TRBV6-7; j_call: TRBJ2-7; d_call: .
cdr3_nt: TGCGCCAGCAGCTTGGTGGCAGGTGGAAACACCATATATTTT; cdr3_aa: CASSLVAGGNTIYF; clone_size: .; cdr3_length: 14; v_call: TRBV5-1; j_call: TRBJ1-3; d_call: .
cdr3_nt: TGTGCCAGCAGTTTACAGGGGAGCTATGGCTACACCTTC; cdr3_aa: CASSLQGSYGYTF; clone_size: once; cdr3_length: 13; v_call: TRBV6-5; j_call: TRBJ1-2; d_call: TRBD1
cdr3_nt: TGTGCCAGCAGCCTCGGACAGGGGCGAAATGAGCAGTTCTTC; cdr3_aa: CASSLGQGRNEQFF; clone_size: .; cdr3_length: 14; v_call: TRBV7-9; j_call: TRBJ2-1; d_call: TRBD1
cdr3_nt: TGCGCCAGCAGCCACAGAAATGAAAAACTGTTTTTT; cdr3_aa: CASSHRNEKLFF; clone_size: .; cdr3_length: 12; v_call: TRBV4-1; j_call: TRBJ1-4; d_call: .
cdr3_nt: TGTGCCAGCAGCTTTCGTCCCGTACAAGAGACCCAGTACTTC; cdr3_aa: CASSFRPVQETQYF; clone_size: .; cdr3_length: 14; v_call: TRBV7-2; j_call: TRBJ2-5; d_call: .
cdr3_nt: TGTGCCAGCAGCCGCCGGTCCTTTACAGGGTCCAACGAGCAGTACTTC; cdr3_aa: CASSRRSFTGSNEQYF; clone_size: many; cdr3_length: 16; v_call: TRBV7-6; j_call: TRBJ2-7; d_call: .
cdr3_nt: TGCGCCAGCATGTCACAGGGGGCCGATGGAAACACCATATATTTT; cdr3_aa: CASMSQGADGNTIYF; clone_size: once; cdr3_length: 15; v_call: TRBV5-1; j_call: TRBJ1-3; d_call: TRBD1
cdr3_nt: TGTGCCAGCAGCCCACAGGGAAGCACCGGGGAGCTGTTTTTT; cdr3_aa: CASSPQGSTGELFF; clone_size: .; cdr3_length: 14; v_call: TRBV9; j_call: TRBJ2-2; d_call: .
cdr3_nt: TGTGCCACCGTGACCCGAGCAGGGGTGGCGGTGGGCACCATATATTTT; cdr3_aa: CATVTRAGVAVGTIYF; clone_size: .; cdr3_length: 16; v_call: TRBV28; j_call: TRBJ1-3; d_call: .
cdr3_nt: TGTGCCAGCAGGACGGACAGGGGGGTTGGAAACACCATATATTTT; cdr3_aa: CASRTDRGVGNTIYF; clone_size: .; cdr3_length: 15; v_call: TRBV6-5; j_call: TRBJ1-3; d_call: TRBD1
cdr3_nt: TGCGCCAGCAGTGGTTGGCAGGTCGTTAATGAGCAGTTCTTC; cdr3_aa: CASSGWQVVNEQFF; clone_size: few; cdr3_length: 14; v_call: TRBV10-2; j_call: TRBJ2-1; d_call: .
cdr3_nt: TGTGCCAGCAGCCACCACAGAGTGGTCCGAGACAGAGCCTACGAGCAGTACTTC; cdr3_aa: CASSHHRVVRDRAYEQYF; clone_size: .; cdr3_length: 18; v_call: TRBV3-1/TRBV3-2; j_call: TRBJ2-7; d_call: .
cdr3_nt: TGTGCCAGCAGCTTAGGGAGTTTGGGTAGGTGGCCCCAGCATTTT; cdr3_aa: CASSLGSLGRWPQHF; clone_size: .; cdr3_length: 15; v_call: TRBV7-2; j_call: TRBJ1-5; d_call: .
cdr3_nt: TGTGCCAGCAGCTTTCGAGGGAACTATGGCTACACCTTC; cdr3_aa: CASSFRGNYGYTF; clone_size: .; cdr3_length: 13; v_call: TRBV5-4; j_call: TRBJ1-2; d_call: .
cdr3_nt: TGTGCCTGGAGCCGGGCGGGACTCACAGATACGCAGTATTTT; cdr3_aa: CAWSRAGLTDTQYF; clone_size: .; cdr3_length: 14; v_call: TRBV30; j_call: TRBJ2-3; d_call: .
cdr3_nt: TGTGCCAGCAGCGCAATTCAGGGACAGAAAAACATTCAGTACTTC; cdr3_aa: CASSAIQGQKNIQYF; clone_size: many; cdr3_length: 15; v_call: TRBV28; j_call: TRBJ2-4; d_call: TRBD1
cdr3_nt: TGTGCCAGCAACACACCGACTAGCGGGGCCTACGAGCAGTACTTC; cdr3_aa: CASNTPTSGAYEQYF; clone_size: .; cdr3_length: 15; v_call: TRBV28; j_call: TRBJ2-7; d_call: TRBD2
cdr3_nt: TGTGCCAGCAGCAAACAGGGGACCGGGGAGCTGTTTTTT; cdr3_aa: CASSKQGTGELFF; clone_size: .; cdr3_length: 13; v_call: TRBV9; j_call: TRBJ2-2; d_call: TRBD1
cdr3_nt: TGTGCCATCAAAAGCCCGGGACAGGGGCAGGATGAGCAGTTCTTC; cdr3_aa: CAIKSPGQGQDEQFF; clone_size: .; cdr3_length: 15; v_call: TRBV10-3; j_call: TRBJ2-1; d_call: TRBD1
cdr3_nt: TGTGCCAGCAGAAGGACAGAGGGGAAGAGAAGCAATCAGCCCCAGCATTTT; cdr3_aa: CASRRTEGKRSNQPQHF; clone_size: .; cdr3_length: 17; v_call: TRBV27; j_call: TRBJ1-5; d_call: .